This T cell receptor beta chain was sequenced in a study of follicular helper T cells after annual influenza vaccination. At the level of the study: For some subjects, blood spans the 2013-2014, 2014-2015 and 2015-2016 annual vaccinations.

Before and after seasonal inactivated influenza vaccination, adults gave blood for sorting CD4 subsets for sequencing. Sequencing of TCRB used Survey level resolution. Here immunoSEQ multiplex PCR was the method, and the copy in TCRdb shows in-frame clones only, minus some. This repertoire shows 9,500 to 11,000 clones, around four fifths found once; its top ten account for approximately 0.9%. Germline CDR1 SEHNR, CDR2 FQNEAQ (reference sequence). The CDR3 loop spans 16 amino acids. Concerning this clone itself: The junction shows a germline mismatch at one end, possibly a read error.

The chain has TRBV7-9 and TRBJ2-3; 8 nucleotides align to TRBD2. Sample: CXCR5- memory CD4+ T cells sorted from blood, taken 6 weeks after influenza vaccination. The TCR was taken from an adult who received the influenza vaccine. The CDR3 sequence: CASSIALTSGTDTQYF. CDR3 DNA sequence: TGTGCCAGCAGCATAGCCTTGACTAGCGGCACAGATACGCAGTATTTT.